The rows below give T cell receptor beta chains drawn from one sample of a study of T cells in Graves' hyperthyroidism and ophthalmopathy. TCRdb passed the multiplex PCR reads through MiXCR, listing each CDR3 protein once. The data hold around 500,000 distinct CDR3 sequences, with 12% to 15% observed a single time. Input material: blood. These receptors originate from a woman between 40 and 50 years old with Graves' hyperthyroidism. Both conserved end residues are part of each CDR3. D genes are given only for firm matches. Some rows have no size entry. The others give once, few or many, or a class for an expanded clone.

NA,TRBJ1-1,NA,TRBV3-1,TGTGCCAGCAGCCGAGGGGCGGGGGCAAGGACTGAAGCTTTCTTT,CASSRGAGARTEAFF
many,TRBJ1-5,TRBD1,TRBV27,TGTGCCAGCAGTTCACAGGGGGCGGTCAATCAGCCCCAGCATTTT,CASSSQGAVNQPQHF
few,TRBJ1-2,TRBD1,TRBV5-1,TGCGCCAGCAGCTTGGAAGGACAGGGGTATGGCTACACCTTC,CASSLEGQGYGYTF
many,TRBJ2-7,TRBD2,TRBV7-9,TGTGCCAGCAGCTCCGCCCAGGGAATAGCGGGGTACGAGCAGTACTTC,CASSSAQGIAGYEQYF
many,TRBJ2-1,NA,TRBV2,TGTGCCAGCAGTCCAAGGGTCTCCTACAATGAGCAGTTCTTC,CASSPRVSYNEQFF
NA,TRBJ2-1,TRBD2,TRBV7-3,TGTGCCAGCAGCGACGCTAGCGGGGGGAGCTCCTACAATGAGCAGTTCTTC,CASSDASGGSSYNEQFF
many,TRBJ2-1,NA,TRBV5-1,TGCGCCAGCAGCTTGGAGGGCGTGATAAATGAGCAGTTCTTC,CASSLEGVINEQFF
many,TRBJ2-1,TRBD2,TRBV5-1,TGCGCCAGCAGCAAGACTAGCGGGAGGTTGGATGAGCAGTTCTTC,CASSKTSGRLDEQFF
NA,TRBJ2-7,NA,TRBV14,TGTGCCAGCAGCCAAGATTGGGATGGCTACGAGCAGTACTTC,CASSQDWDGYEQYF
many,TRBJ2-7,NA,TRBV28,TGTGCCAGCAGTTTAAGGCGGGGTCCCCCCTACGAGCAGTACTTC,CASSLRRGPPYEQYF
many,TRBJ2-2,NA,TRBV28,TGTGCCAGCAGTTTCGGTTATAGGACCAACACCGGGGAGCTGTTTTTT,CASSFGYRTNTGELFF
many,TRBJ2-7,NA,TRBV10-3,TGTGCCATCAGTGAGTCGGGCCGTTACTACGAGCAGTACTTC,CAISESGRYYEQYF
few,TRBJ2-7,TRBD1,TRBV20-1,TGCAGTGCTAGACCCCGGACAGGGGGCTTAGTCGAGCAGTACTTC,CSARPRTGGLVEQYF